The clone carrying this T cell receptor beta chain came up many times. The antigen remains unidentified. The data are from a study of T cells after yellow fever vaccination. Looking at the study overall: Preparation of the low-cell-number fractions used SMART-Seq v4 Ultra Low Input. Overall study findings and caveats: In post-booster samples, most primary-vaccination clones reappeared (about 95% CD4, 88% CD8).

In TCRdb, the 5' RACE reads were re-called with MiXCR into one record per CDR3 protein. Found here are 200,000 to 300,000 distinct CDR3 sequences, roughly 6.3% of them singletons; the top ten hold 1% to 1.2%. The material sequenced was CD4+ T cells sorted from PBMCs, taken on the day of the yellow fever booster vaccination. This sequence was found in a man under 40 who received the YFV17D yellow fever vaccine.

CDR3 DNA: TGTGCCAGCAGCTGGGGACAGGGGGCGCGGGGCACAGATACGCAGTATTTT. Protein product: CASSWGQGARGTDTQYF. The rearrangement uses TRBV6-5 and TRBJ2-3; 12 positions agree with TRBD1. CDR3 length equals 17 residues. With V trimmed by 6 bases and J by 1 base, 8 bases remained unmatched. Germline-derived CDR1 and CDR2 are MNHEY and SVGAGI.